This passage covers 2 T cell receptor beta chains from one sample sequenced in a study of T cells in Graves' hyperthyroidism and ophthalmopathy. It was RNA transcripts that yielded the amplified TCR beta CDR3 regions. First-round RT-PCR targeting the TCR CDR3 was performed with the HTBI primer set. Via MiXCR, TCRdb re-called the multiplex PCR reads, giving one row per CDR3 protein. The table shows some 500,000 distinct CDR3 sequences, with around 14% occurring only once. The sequencing input was blood. Every receptor here comes from a woman younger than 30 with Graves' hyperthyroidism.

This clonotype was seen repeatedly, ten times or more. This chain links TRBV29-1 with TRBJ1-1, with TRBD1 matching over 7 bases. The length of the CDR3 is 12 residues. V lost 4 bases, J lost 3 bases, and 2 bases stayed unmatched. Germline-derived CDR1 and CDR2 are SQVTM and ANQGSEA. Written as DNA, the CDR3 is TGCAGCGTTGTGACAGGGTACACTGAAGCTTTCTTT. Its translation is CSVVTGYTEAFF.

Ten or more counts support this clonotype. The rearrangement uses TRBV12-3 or TRBV12-4 and TRBJ1-3; TRBD1 matches at 7 bases. J lost 0 bases, V lost 6 bases, and 2 bases had no gene match. The CDR3 contains 14 residues. As DNA, the CDR3 is TGTGCCAGCAGCCCAGGGGGCTCTGGAAACACCATATATTTT. The encoded protein is CASSPGGSGNTIYF.